This paragraph covers one T cell receptor (beta chain) sequence. Clones were sequenced by immunoSEQ multiplex PCR, and TCRdb holds only the in-frame ones, with some missing. The sample yields 60,000 or so clones, 75% to 85% seen once. CDR3 length: 15 amino acids. V was trimmed by 1 base and J by 1 base, leaving 10 bases between them. Germline-derived CDR1 and CDR2 are MNHNS and SASEGT. This sample stems from a study of pediatric ulcerative colitis. This receptor was obtained from a boy between 5 and 17 years old with moderate ulcerative colitis. Specimen: blood. The chain carries TRBV6-1 and TRBJ2-5, with D possibly matching TRBD2 (6 bases). The CDR3 region is CASSEGLRGQETQYF. The CDR3 DNA follows: TGTGCCAGCAGTGAAGGTTTGCGGGGCCAAGAGACCCAGTACTTC.